A selection of T cell receptor beta chains follows, all from one sample in a study of blood T cell repertoires in COVID-19. The data were produced by immunoSEQ multiplex PCR, yet TCRdb's version contains in-frame clones alone and is incomplete. The sample consists of around 500,000 clones, over 75% of them appearing once. Specimen: PBMCs or T cells enriched from blood (not recorded which). The source is a woman aged 40 to 49 who had recovered from COVID-19. Each CDR3 is given with its conserved first and last residue. A D gene is named only where the DNA matches it firmly. The size entry is marked missing in some rows and otherwise reads once, few, many or a size class.

d_call clone_size j_call v_call cdr3_aa cdr3_nt
. . TRBJ1-4 TRBV7-9 CASRRDTLEKLFF TGTGCCAGCAGGAGGGACACCCTGGAAAAACTGTTTTTT
TRBD2 . TRBJ2-2 TRBV5-1 CASSFRGGRLAATSMDGELFF TGCGCCAGCAGCTTCCGGGGGGGGCGGCTAGCCGCAACCTCCATGGACGGGGAGCTGTTTTTT
. . TRBJ2-1 TRBV7-9 CASSHGLARHNEQFF TGTGCCAGCAGCCACGGTCTAGCCCGACACAATGAGCAGTTCTTC
. . TRBJ1-1 TRBV29-1 CSARREGTEAFF TGCAGCGCCCGTCGAGAGGGCACTGAAGCTTTCTTT
TRBD2 many TRBJ2-1 TRBV24-1 CATSDGWASGSRNEQFF TGTGCCACCAGTGACGGTTGGGCTAGCGGGAGTAGGAATGAGCAGTTCTTC
. few TRBJ1-2 TRBV5-5 CASSLVIVYGYTF TGTGCCAGCAGCTTGGTAATTGTCTATGGCTACACCTTC
. . TRBJ2-7 TRBV6-5 CASRLQVRGEQYF TGTGCCAGCAGACTACAGGTTAGAGGCGAGCAGTACTTC
TRBD1 . TRBJ2-1 TRBV27 CASRGTGLYNEQFF TGTGCCAGCAGGGGGACAGGACTATACAATGAGCAGTTCTTC
. . TRBJ2-3 TRBV11-3 CASSLDRGEVRRDTDTQYF TGTGCCAGCAGCTTAGATCGGGGCGAGGTGAGGCGGGACACAGATACGCAGTATTTT
. . TRBJ1-5 TRBV18 CASSPSSNQPQHF TGTGCCAGCTCACCGAGTTCCAATCAGCCCCAGCATTTT
. . TRBJ1-3 TRBV7-9 CASSPSQGTGNTIYF TGTGCCAGCAGCCCATCACAGGGAACTGGAAACACCATATATTTT
. . TRBJ2-3 TRBV11-2 CASKQLSTDTQYF TGTGCCAGCAAACAGCTTAGCACAGATACGCAGTATTTT
. few TRBJ1-6 TRBV10-1 CASSVDRGSPLHF TGCGCCAGCAGTGTGGATAGAGGGTCACCCCTCCACTTT
TRBD1 . TRBJ2-2 TRBV11-2 CASSLPRGTGGTGELFF TGTGCCAGCAGCCTTCCCCGAGGGACAGGGGGGACCGGGGAGCTGTTTTTT
. . TRBJ2-2 TRBV29-1 CSVLRRGNTGELFF TGCAGCGTTCTCAGGCGGGGGAACACCGGGGAGCTGTTTTTT
. . TRBJ1-2 TRBV20-1 CSARAWASYTF TGCAGTGCTAGAGCGTGGGCAAGTTACACCTTC
. . TRBJ1-2 TRBV6-6 CASSPGLTPSRSYGYTF TGTGCCAGCAGTCCCGGACTAACCCCATCCAGGTCCTATGGCTACACCTTC
. . TRBJ2-7 TRBV21-1 CASSKARDKSSYEQYF TGTGCCAGCAGCAAAGCCAGGGACAAGAGCTCCTACGAGCAGTACTTC
TRBD1 . TRBJ1-1 TRBV5-8 CASSQRDRGRAFF TGTGCCAGCAGCCAACGGGACAGGGGGCGAGCTTTCTTT
. . TRBJ1-1 TRBV27 CASSFRGPENTEAFF TGTGCCAGCAGTTTTCGCGGGCCAGAGAACACTGAAGCTTTCTTT
. . TRBJ1-3 TRBV6-5 CASTLIGSGNTIYF TGTGCCAGCACCCTAATTGGCTCTGGAAACACCATATATTTT
TRBD2 . TRBJ2-2 TRBV10-2 CASKRLAGDNGELFF TGCGCCAGCAAACGACTAGCGGGAGATAACGGGGAGCTGTTTTTT
TRBD1 . TRBJ2-7 TRBV6-5 CASSYSADRGTHEQYF TGTGCCAGCAGTTACTCGGCCGACAGGGGGACCCACGAGCAGTACTTC
. once TRBJ1-2 TRBV4-2 CASSQGLTPYGYTF TGTGCCAGCAGCCAAGGGCTCACCCCCTATGGCTACACCTTC